The 6 T cell receptor beta chains given below trace back to one sample, sequenced in a study of T cell clonality in common variable immunodeficiency. Repertoires were generated with immunoSEQ multiplex PCR, while TCRdb's copy carries only in-frame clones and drops some. The sample has 44,000 or so clones, none seen only once; the top ten hold about 0.73%. Sequencing used peripheral blood mononuclear cells. These receptors were obtained from a person aged 18-70 years in good health.

This clone has at least ten counts. The read terminates 3 residues before the CDR3 end, so the remaining end is supplied by the germline J gene. V and J are TRBV5-1 and TRBJ1-2; TRBD1 matches 7 bases. V lost 7 bases and J lost 4; bases outside the gene matches: 7. This CDR3 is built from 13 residues. CDR1 and CDR2 from the germline V gene are SGHRS and YFSETQ. CDR3 in amino acids: CASGGGAGYGYTF. The DNA read from the CDR3 is TGCGCCAGCGGAGGGGGCGCGGGCTATGGC.

This clone has ten or more counts. The DNA read from the CDR3 is TGTGCCAGTAGTGCTGCGGGCGGACCCTACAATGAG. It translates to CASSAAGGPYNE. The complete CDR3 sequence is CASSAAGGPYNEQFF. The chain has TRBV19 and TRBJ2-1, with D perhaps TRBD2 (5 bases). The sequence runs out 3 residues before the end of the CDR3; the remainder is reconstructed from the germline J gene. This CDR3 is built from 15 residues. Trimming left V 5 bases short and J 2 bases short, with 13 bases between. CDR1 and CDR2 from the germline V gene are LNHDA and SQIVND (reference sequence). The whole variable domain, remainder taken from reference TRBV19 and TRBJ2-1, is DGGITQSPKYLFRKEGQNVTLSCEQNLNHDAMYWYRQDPGQGLRLIYYSQIVNDFQKGDIAEGYSVSREKKESFPLTVTSAQKNPTAFYLCASSAAGGPYNEQFFGPGTRLTVL.

This clone was counted at least ten times. The CDR3 end is not reached by the read, which stops 3 residues before it; the germline J gene fills it in. The gene calls are TRBV5-4 and TRBJ1-2; TRBD1 agrees at 11 bases. The V gene's germline CDR1 is SGHNT and CDR2 YYREEE (reference sequence). V was pared by 5 bases and J by 6 bases, with 6 bases of the junction left unmatched. The length of the CDR3 is 14 residues. The CDR3 DNA, read in part, is TGTGCCAGCAGTTACGGACAGGGGGCCAATGGC. It codes for CASSYGQGANG. The whole CDR3 protein is CASSYGQGANGYTF.

This clone was counted many times. With the read ending 3 residues before the CDR3 end, the germline J gene is used to fill in that end. At the DNA level, this CDR3 is encoded by other sequences in the same sample as well. J is TRBJ1-1 and V is TRBV7-2, with a tentative D call TRBD1 (5 bases). The V end was cut by 2 bases, the J end by 0 bases, with 7 bases between. The CDR3 runs to 14 residues. The germline gives CDR1 SGHTA, CDR2 FQGNSA. The CDR3 DNA, read in part, is TGTGCCAGCAGCTTATTAGGGGTGAACACTGAA. As protein: CASSLLGVNTE. The CDR3 reads in full as CASSLLGVNTEAFF.

This clone occurred many times. The CDR3 end lies 3 residues beyond the end of the read and is filled in from the germline J gene. This chain connects TRBV20-1 to TRBJ2-7; 9 bases line up with TRBD1. Per germline, CDR1 DFQATT and CDR2 SNEGSKA (reference sequence). V was clipped by 3 bases and J by 6 bases; unmatched bases: 24. This CDR3 spans 19 amino acids. The part of the CDR3 DNA that was read is TGCAGTGCTAGGAGGGGTCGAGGGGGACAGGGCCATTCCGGGGTCGAG. Residues: CSARRGRGGQGHSGVE. The whole CDR3 reads CSARRGRGGQGHSGVEQYF.

This clone was found many times. The read falls 3 residues short of the CDR3 end, and the missing part is taken from the germline J gene. The rearrangement joins TRBV7-9 to TRBJ1-2, with TRBD1 as a possible D gene (5 bases). V was pared by 0 bases and J by 2 bases, with 10 bases between. Per germline, CDR1 SEHNR and CDR2 FQNEAQ (reference sequence). The CDR3 contains 15 residues. The CDR3 loop reads CASSLAAGRNYGYTF. Incomplete CDR3 DNA: TGTGCCAGCAGCTTAGCGGCAGGGCGAAACTATGGC.